This record looks at one T cell receptor beta chain sequence and its context. The data originate from a study of OX40 agonist ivuxolimab in advanced cancers. Across the whole study: Previous treatment with anti-PD-1, anti-PD-L1 or anti-CTLA-4 therapy was allowed; 40% had received some.

V lost 4 bases and J lost 7, with 26 bases in between. Germline V lookup: CDR1 MNHEY, CDR2 SMNVEV (reference sequence). This CDR3 spans 17 amino acids. Method: immunoSEQ multiplex PCR; TCRdb's copy keeps in-frame clones and lacks some. Of tens of thousands of clones listed, about 88% are singletons. J is TRBJ2-7 and V is TRBV27; TRBD2 is a possible D gene (6 bases). The starting material was CD4+ or CD8+ T cells sorted from blood, obtained in a trial of the OX40 agonist ivuxolimab. This TCR was recovered from an adult with an advanced solid tumor such as melanoma, head and neck, liver or kidney cancer. The CDR3 loop reads CASSSTRGGTIIMEQYF. CDR3 nucleotide sequence: TGTGCCAGCAGTTCCACACGTGGGGGGACGATCATAATGGAGCAGTACTTC.